Below, 5 T cell receptor beta chains from the same sample are listed, as sequenced in a study of T cells after yellow fever vaccination. Via MiXCR, TCRdb re-called the 5' RACE reads, giving one row per CDR3 protein. In the table there are under 400,000 distinct CDR3 sequences, around 12% of which are singletons. Sequencing used CD4+ T cells sorted from PBMCs, obtained 15 days after the yellow fever booster vaccination. These receptors all stem from a man younger than 35 who received the YFV17D yellow fever vaccine.

The chain joins TRBV5-6 to TRBJ2-2; 14 bases fit TRBD2. The V and J ends lost 3 bases and 3 bases, in that order; junction bases with no gene match: 1. CDR3 size: 16 residues. Germline V gene lookup returns CDR1 SGHDT and CDR2 YYEEEE. The CDR3 bases are TGTGCCAGCAGCTGGACTAGCGGGGGGTACACCGGGGAGCTGTTTTTT. Translated: CASSWTSGGYTGELFF.

This clonotype was seen only a few times. V gene TRBV7-9 combines with J gene TRBJ1-2, with 11 nucleotides matching TRBD1. Germline loops: CDR1 SEHNR, CDR2 FQNEAQ (reference sequence). The CDR3 has 17 amino acids. The J segment lost 5 bases and the V segment lost 3 bases, leaving 11 bases of the junction unmatched. CDR3 in amino acids: CASSFGQGAYEGYGYTF. The DNA of the CDR3 is TGTGCCAGCAGCTTTGGACAGGGGGCTTATGAGGGTTATGGCTACACCTTC.

The chain joins TRBV5-1 to TRBJ1-5; D perhaps matches TRBD1 (6 bases). Germline V lookup: CDR1 SGHRS, CDR2 YFSETQ. The CDR3 contains 15 residues. Trimming took 4 bases from V and 0 from J, leaving 11 bases between them. CDR3 nucleotides: TGCGCCAGCAGCCCAGGGGACTATAGCAATCAGCCCCAGCATTTT. Translating it yields CASSPGDYSNQPQHF.

This clonotype has a handful of counts. This chain joins TRBV3-1 and TRBJ2-7; 14 bases line up with TRBD2. Germline lookup yields CDR1 LGHDT and CDR2 YNNKEL (reference sequence). The CDR3 contains 17 residues. J gave up 2 bases and V 4 bases, and 7 bases lay outside the gene matches. The CDR3 DNA reads TGTGCCAGCAGCCCCTGGACTAGCGGGGGGCTAGCCTACGAGCAGTACTTC. As protein: CASSPWTSGGLAYEQYF.

This clonotype has only a few counts. This sequence joins TRBV15 and TRBJ1-2, with D uncertain. V was shortened by 4 bases and J by 2 bases, with 8 bases between the two germline ends. Germline V CDR1 and CDR2: LNHNV, YYDKDF (reference sequence). CDR3 length: 13 residues. CDR3 sequence: CATSMDGNYGYTF. CDR3 DNA: TGTGCCACCAGCATGGACGGAAACTATGGCTACACCTTC.